This T cell receptor (beta chain) was found in a study of T cell responses to AZD1222 COVID-19 vaccine. Study outcomes and limitations: Targeting of unmutated variant regions was reportedly seen in nearly half of spike-specific TCRs.

Turning to this clone: Its cognate antigen is unknown.

Profiled with immunoSEQ multiplex PCR; TCRdb holds only in-frame clones, not every one. The data contain about 100,000 clones, roughly 84% of them singletons. The V and J ends lost 4 bases and 2 bases respectively, with 12 bases between them. The CDR3 covers 15 residues. In germline, CDR1 is SNHLY, CDR2 FYNNEI. The origin of this receptor is an adult in good health. Sequencing used peripheral blood, obtained on day 0 of AZD1222 vaccination. The chain couples TRBV2 to TRBJ1-3; the D gene is possibly TRBD1 (6 bases). Here the CDR3 DNA reads TGTGCCAGCAGTGGCGAGCGGACAGCTGGAAACACCATATATTTT. Protein sequence: CASSGERTAGNTIYF.